Each of the 20 T cell receptor beta chains below was sequenced from the same sample in a study of blood T cell repertoires in COVID-19. The repertoire was sequenced with immunoSEQ multiplex PCR; TCRdb's copy has only in-frame clones and lacks some. This sample has around 100,000 clones, with 86% found just once. The sequenced material came from peripheral blood. These receptors were collected from a man older than 75 with acute or convalescent COVID-19.

This sequence joins TRBV5-6 and TRBJ2-7; 9 bases line up with TRBD2. Germline V gene data show CDR1 as SGHDT and CDR2 as YYEEEE. J gave up 4 bases and V 4 bases, and 12 bases lay outside the gene matches. The CDR3 extends over 16 amino acids. Here the CDR3 reads CASSPRGREGRYEQYF. CDR3 in DNA: TGTGCCAGCAGCCCGCGGGGGCGGGAGGGCCGGTACGAGCAGTACTTC. The variable domain in full, with the rest retrieved from reference TRBV5-6 and TRBJ2-7, is DAGVTQSPTHLIKTRGQQVTLRCSPKSGHDTVSWYQQALGQGPQFIFQYYEEEERQRGNFPDRFSGHQFPNYSSELNVNALLLGDSALYLCASSPRGREGRYEQYFGPGTRLTVT.

The chain couples TRBV5-1 to TRBJ1-6, with 8 positions matching TRBD1. Germline CDR1 and CDR2: SGHRS and YFSETQ. The CDR3 spans 14 residues. After removal of 4 bases from V and 9 bases from J, the junction contained 6 bases not matched to a gene. CDR3 nucleotide sequence: TGCGCCAGCAGCCCTGGACAGGGCGCTTCACCCCTCCACTTT. It codes for CASSPGQGASPLHF.

This clone is medium-sized. The rearrangement uses TRBV11-2 and TRBJ1-2; D gene unclear. CDR3 size: 11 residues. Trimming took off 3 bases at V and 7 bases at J, with 6 bases between the two ends. From germline, CDR1 is SGHAT and CDR2 FQNNGV. The CDR3 protein is CASSFRGGYTF. CDR3 DNA sequence: TGTGCCAGCAGCTTCCGGGGTGGCTACACCTTC. Supplemented by reference TRBV11-2 and TRBJ1-2, the full variable domain reads EAGVAQSPRYKIIEKRQSVAFWCNPISGHATLYWYQQILGQGPKLLIQFQNNGVVDDSQLPKDRFSAERLKGVDSTLKIQPAKLEDSAVYLCASSFRGGYTFGSGTRLTVV.

This chain joins TRBV5-1 and TRBJ2-2, with 8 bases fitting TRBD1. Germline values: CDR1 SGHRS, CDR2 YFSETQ. The trim removed 4 bases at V and 2 bases at J, leaving 7 bases unmatched. The CDR3 runs to 16 residues. This CDR3 is CASSIRGQANTGELFF. In nucleotides, the CDR3 is TGCGCCAGCAGCATAAGGGGACAGGCCAACACCGGGGAGCTGTTTTTT.

The rearrangement joins TRBV5-1 to TRBJ2-3; the match to TRBD1 covers 8 bases. Germline V gene sequence: CDR1 SGHRS, CDR2 YFSETQ. J lost 5 bases, V lost 3 bases, and 11 bases had no gene match. CDR3 length: 16 amino acids. The CDR3 loop reads CASSSRRAGGEDTQYF. The CDR3 DNA follows: TGCGCCAGCAGCTCCCGCAGGGCAGGGGGCGAAGATACGCAGTATTTT.

V usage is TRBV20-1 and J usage is TRBJ1-1; D gene unclear. CDR1 DFQATT and CDR2 SNEGSKA come from the germline V gene (reference sequence). The length of the CDR3 is 11 residues. Trimming took 5 bases from V and 0 from J, leaving 4 bases between them. CDR3 amino acids: CSAPVNTEAFF. CDR3 nucleotide sequence: TGCAGTGCTCCGGTGAACACTGAAGCTTTCTTT.

The V gene is TRBV19, the J gene TRBJ2-1; possibly TRBD2 for D (5 bases). Looked up from germline, CDR1 is LNHDA and CDR2 is SQIVND (reference sequence). Trimming shortened V by 1 base and J by 4 bases, and 14 bases separated the two germline ends. The CDR3 totals 16 residues. DNA for the CDR3: TGTGCCAGTAGTATAGGAAGCGGATATTCGTACAATGAGCAGTTCTTC. Its protein is CASSIGSGYSYNEQFF.

This chain links TRBV29-1 with TRBJ2-5; tentative D call: TRBD1 (6 bases). CDR3 length: 12 residues. The germline V gene encodes CDR1 SQVTM and CDR2 ANQGSEA. The V gene lost 4 bases and the J gene lost 8 bases, with 14 bases spanning the gap. CDR3 region: CSVAPGEGTQYF. The CDR3 coding sequence is TGCAGCGTTGCCCCAGGGGAAGGAACCCAGTACTTC.

J is TRBJ2-7 and V is TRBV21-1; the table's D call, TRBD2, was not checked against the DNA. TRBV21-1 counts as a pseudogene. This CDR3 is built from 11 residues. CDR3 loop: CASSKLAGTDF. CDR3 coding DNA: TGTGCCAGCAGCAAACTGGCGGGAACGGACTTC.

The rearrangement joins TRBV29-1 to TRBJ2-2; 8 nucleotides agree with TRBD2. The CDR3 has 15 amino acids. V lost 8 bases to trimming and J lost 0 bases; unmatched junction nucleotides: 8. Per the germline V gene, CDR1 is SQVTM and CDR2 is ANQGSEA. For the CDR3, the DNA is TGCAGCATTCGAAGCGGGAGTCCGAACACCGGGGAGCTGTTTTTT. Its protein product is CSIRSGSPNTGELFF.

This clone was recorded only once. CDR3 loop: CATSRDDGGTYNEQFF. CDR3 nucleotide sequence: TGTGCCACCAGCAGAGACGATGGGGGGACCTACAATGAGCAGTTCTTC. V is TRBV15 and J is TRBJ2-1; tentatively, D is TRBD2 (6 bases). This CDR3 has 16 amino acids. Trimming shortened V by 0 bases and J by 2 bases, and 11 bases separated the two germline ends. Germline lookup yields CDR1 LNHNV and CDR2 YYDKDF (reference sequence).

This chain links TRBV7-8 with TRBJ2-7; 7 bases map to TRBD2. Germline V lookup: CDR1 SGHVS, CDR2 FQNEAQ. The CDR3 contains 15 residues. V was pared by 4 bases and J by 2 bases, with 8 bases of the junction left unmatched. The CDR3 here is CASSYFTSVAYEQYF. The DNA of the CDR3 is TGTGCCAGCAGCTATTTCACTAGCGTGGCCTACGAGCAGTACTTC.

V is TRBV7-3 and J is TRBJ2-5, with 8 bases fitting TRBD1. The CDR3 spans 15 residues. The V and J ends lost 5 bases and 0 bases, in that order; junction bases with no gene match: 5. Germline CDR1 SGHTA, CDR2 FQGTGA. The CDR3 sequence: CASSPRTGNQETQYF. The CDR3 bases are TGTGCCAGCAGCCCGAGGACAGGGAACCAAGAGACCCAGTACTTC.

This clone is a singleton in its sample. J is TRBJ1-2 and V is TRBV6-2 or TRBV6-3; a weak D match, TRBD1 (6 bases). V was pared by 4 bases and J by 2 bases, with 11 bases between. Germline V gene data show CDR1 as MNHEY and CDR2 as SVGEGT. CDR3 length equals 14 residues. CDR3 region: CASSSGTTNYGYTF. The DNA of the CDR3 is TGTGCCAGCAGTTCCGGGACAACCAACTATGGCTACACCTTC.

This clone was recorded only once. J is TRBJ2-5 and V is TRBV5-4; 7 bases fit TRBD1. This CDR3 comprises 14 residues. CDR1 is SGHNT and CDR2 is YYREEE in the germline V gene (reference sequence). The J segment lost 5 bases and the V segment lost 4 bases, leaving 8 bases of the junction unmatched. CDR3: CASSRDSNLETQYF. Here the CDR3 DNA reads TGTGCCAGCAGCAGGGACAGTAACTTGGAGACCCAGTACTTC.

The chain uses TRBV5-1 and TRBJ2-7, with 8 bases identical to TRBD1. The CDR3 covers 14 residues. CDR1 is SGHRS, CDR2 YFSETQ, per germline. V lost 0 bases and J lost 3; bases outside the gene matches: 2. CDR3 sequence reads: CASSLGQGNYEQYF. In DNA form, the CDR3 reads TGCGCCAGCAGCTTGGGACAGGGGAACTACGAGCAGTACTTC.

The rearrangement joins TRBV28 to TRBJ1-4; D is perhaps TRBD1 (6 bases). The CDR3 loop spans 15 amino acids. Between the trimmed V and J ends, which lost 7 bases and 4 bases, there was a span of 16 bases. Per the germline V gene, CDR1 is MDHEN and CDR2 is SYDVKM. The CDR3 coding sequence is TGTGCCAGCAATCCGGCAGGGGATTTTAATGAAAAACTGTTTTTT. It translates to CASNPAGDFNEKLFF.

This clone appeared a single time. The chain couples TRBV5-1 to TRBJ2-7; 7 bases are shared with TRBD1. The junction had 5 bases not matched to a gene; V was cut back by 3 bases and J by 2 bases. The CDR3 length is 14 residues. Germline loops: CDR1 SGHRS, CDR2 YFSETQ. CDR3 bases: TGCGCCAGCAGCTGGGACAGTCCCGCCTACGAGCAGTACTTC. It codes for CASSWDSPAYEQYF.

The rearrangement joins TRBV28 to TRBJ2-7; tentatively, D is TRBD2 (6 bases). The CDR3 is made up of 15 amino acids. Germline CDR1 is MDHEN and CDR2 is SYDVKM. V was clipped by 3 bases and J by 2 bases, with 14 bases between them. The CDR3 nucleotides read TGTGCCAGCAGTTTGGGAGGACTTTTGACCTACGAGCAGTACTTC. This encodes CASSLGGLLTYEQYF.

CDR3 nucleotide sequence: TGTGCCAGTAGTATACGGGACGGGAGGGCTATCAATGAGCAGTTCTTC. Its protein product is CASSIRDGRAINEQFF. The V gene is TRBV19, the J gene TRBJ2-1; 8 bases fit TRBD2. This CDR3 spans 16 amino acids. J gave up 6 bases and V 2 bases, and 9 bases lay outside the gene matches. Per germline, CDR1 LNHDA and CDR2 SQIVND (reference sequence).